The 20 T cell receptor beta chains listed next were all sequenced from one sample in a study of T cells in localized non-small cell lung cancer. This table comes from immunoSEQ multiplex PCR, and its TCRdb copy is limited to in-frame clones, with some not included. Of around 3,700 clones listed, around a fifth are singletons. The sample in question was lung tumor tissue, obtained before any cancer treatment. The receptors shown here come from a man aged 18-49 years with stage II lung adenocarcinoma.

This clone was counted a few times. V gene TRBV11-3 combines with J gene TRBJ2-1; TRBD2 matches at 15 bases. With V trimmed by 5 bases and J by 9 bases, 11 bases remained unmatched. CDR3 length: 17 amino acids. Germline values: CDR1 SGHNT, CDR2 YENEEA. CDR3 in amino acids: CASSPGTSGGPYGEQFF. The CDR3 DNA sequence: TGTGCCAGCAGCCCGGGGACTAGCGGGGGGCCGTACGGTGAGCAGTTCTTC.

This clone turned up a few times. This chain uses TRBV5-1 with TRBJ1-4, with a weak D call TRBD1 (6 bases). The CDR3 length is 14 residues. V was shortened by 4 bases and J by 3 bases, with 10 bases between the two germline ends. Per germline, CDR1 SGHRS and CDR2 YFSETQ. This chain's CDR3 is CASSPGQPNEKLFF. DNA for the CDR3: TGCGCCAGCAGCCCCGGACAGCCTAATGAAAAACTGTTTTTT.

The V gene is TRBV29-1, the J gene TRBJ1-2; TRBD1 agrees at 10 bases. The CDR3 is 14 amino acids. The ends lost 6 bases at V and 4 bases at J; junction bases unmatched: 8. Germline values: CDR1 SQVTM, CDR2 ANQGSEA. The CDR3 loop is CSVPGQGRSYGYTF. Here the CDR3 DNA reads TGCAGCGTACCGGGACAGGGGCGAAGCTATGGCTACACCTTC.

This clone is labeled as large. The chain is built from TRBV11-3 and TRBJ2-1, with a weak D call TRBD2 (6 bases). V lost 1 base to trimming and J lost 0 bases, with 13 bases between them. This CDR3 has 17 amino acids. CDR1 SGHNT and CDR2 YENEEA come from the germline V gene. The CDR3 DNA reads TGTGCCAGCAGCTTAGGGGGTGGAGGGAGCTCCTACAATGAGCAGTTCTTC. It encodes CASSLGGGGSSYNEQFF. The variable domain in full, completed from reference TRBV11-3 and TRBJ2-1, reads EAGVVQSPRYKIIEKKQPVAFWCNPISGHNTLYWYLQNLGQGPELLIRYENEEAVDDSQLPKDRFSAERLKGVDSTLKIQPAELGDSAVYLCASSLGGGGSSYNEQFFGPGTRLTVL.

This clone was detected a few times. J is TRBJ2-2 and V is TRBV7-2; no clear D. Trimming shortened V by 5 bases and J by 2 bases, and 6 bases separated the two germline ends. Looked up from germline, CDR1 is SGHTA and CDR2 is FQGNSA. CDR3 size: 13 residues. CDR3 residues: CASSRTNTGELFF. DNA for the CDR3: TGTGCCAGCAGCCGCACTAACACCGGGGAGCTGTTTTTT.

The table lists this clone with a few counts. CDR3 bases: TGTGCCAGCAGCTCCCGGGACTGGGGCTCCTACGAGCAGTACTTC. Amino acids: CASSSRDWGSYEQYF. The chain links TRBV11-3 to TRBJ2-7; perhaps TRBD2 as D (6 bases). CDR1 and CDR2 from the germline V gene are SGHNT and YENEEA. The CDR3 is 15 residues long. V was clipped by 4 bases and J by 0 bases, with 13 bases between them.

This clone was counted a few times. The chain uses TRBV18 and TRBJ2-6; D not certain. This CDR3 comprises 15 residues. Trimming cost V 2 bases and J 0 bases, with 5 bases left between them. Germline V lookup: CDR1 KGHSH, CDR2 LQKENI. The CDR3 DNA follows: TGTGCCAGCTCACCAGCCCACTCTGGGGCCAACGTCCTGACTTTC. It codes for CASSPAHSGANVLTF.

This chain joins TRBV11-3 and TRBJ2-3; perhaps TRBD2 as D (7 bases). The CDR3 totals 15 residues. Germline loops: CDR1 SGHNT, CDR2 YENEEA. Trimming cost V 3 bases and J 3 bases, with 13 bases left between them. The CDR3 nucleotides are TGTGCCAGCAGCTTGAGGGGGGGTGAGACAGATACGCAGTATTTT. Protein: CASSLRGGETDTQYF.

By its share, this clone is medium-sized. The V gene is TRBV6-8, the J gene TRBJ2-6; D uncertain. Germline V gene data show CDR1 as MNHGY and CDR2 as SAAAGT. This CDR3 has 13 residues. V lost 0 bases to trimming and J lost 3 bases, with 0 bases between them. CDR3 sequence reads: CASSYSGANVLTF. The CDR3, as DNA: TGTGCCAGCAGTTACTCTGGGGCCAACGTCCTGACTTTC.

This clone was counted only a few times. The rearrangement uses TRBV6-8 and TRBJ1-1; maybe TRBD1 (5 bases). Trimming pared 2 bases from V and 7 bases from J, leaving 17 bases between. Per germline, CDR1 MNHGY and CDR2 SAAAGT. The CDR3 is 15 amino acids. The CDR3 DNA is TGTGCCAGCAGTTACGTCTCGGGAGGGACGGGTGAAGCTTTCTTT. This sequence encodes CASSYVSGGTGEAFF.

This clone was observed a handful of times. The chain combines TRBV11-3 with TRBJ1-6, with D possibly being TRBD1 (6 bases). This CDR3 spans 16 amino acids. Looked up from germline, CDR1 is SGHNT and CDR2 is YENEEA. Trimming took 5 bases from V and 9 from J, leaving 20 bases between them. In DNA form, the CDR3 reads TGTGCCAGCAGCAAACAGGGCTCCCCCATCCTTTCACCCCTCCACTTT. Amino acid sequence: CASSKQGSPILSPLHF.

In this sample, this clone turned up a few times. The V call is TRBV6-8, the J call TRBJ2-1; perhaps TRBD1 as D (5 bases). Germline loops: CDR1 MNHGY, CDR2 SAAAGT. The V gene lost 6 bases and the J gene lost 7 bases, with 19 bases spanning the gap. The CDR3 sequence is 15 residues long. As DNA, the CDR3 is TGTGCCAGCAGGCCACCAGACAGTCTTGGAAATGAGCAGTTCTTC. This codes for CASRPPDSLGNEQFF.

The V and J genes are TRBV7-6 and TRBJ2-3, with TRBD1 identical over 12 bases. This CDR3 spans 16 amino acids. V shed 1 base and J 5 bases; nucleotides not matched to a gene: 4. Germline assignment: CDR1 SGHVS and CDR2 FNYEAQ. CDR3 nucleotides: TGTGCCAGCAGCTTAGGGGGGACAGGGGGCGGAGATACGCAGTATTTT. It is translated as CASSLGGTGGGDTQYF.

Only a few counts were recorded for this clone. The V and J genes are TRBV6-8 and TRBJ2-2, with a tentative D call TRBD2 (5 bases). The germline V and J ends were trimmed by 10 bases and 3 bases, with 12 bases remaining between them. Germline lookup yields CDR1 MNHGY and CDR2 SAAAGT. CDR3 length equals 13 residues. The CDR3, as DNA: TGTGCCATCAGCGAGAGGGACACCGGGGAGCTGTTTTTT. Residues: CAISERDTGELFF.

The chain employs TRBV18 and TRBJ2-5; 8 bases map to TRBD1. Germline values: CDR1 KGHSH, CDR2 LQKENI. V trimming: 5 bases; J trimming: 5 bases; junction bases outside the gene matches: 7. CDR3 length equals 14 residues. The CDR3, as DNA: TGTGCCAGCTCAAGATCAGGGGGCGCCGAGACCCAGTACTTC. This encodes CASSRSGGAETQYF. The variable domain in full, completed from reference TRBV18 and TRBJ2-5, reads NAGVMQNPRHLVRRRGQEARLRCSPMKGHSHVYWYRQLPEEGLKFMVYLQKENIIDESGMPKERFSAEFPKEGPSILRIQQVVRGDSAAYFCASSRSGGAETQYFGPGTRLLVL.

This clone was observed a few times. This chain links TRBV6-8 with TRBJ1-1; D is unresolved. The CDR3 has 14 residues. Trimming took 6 bases from V and 1 from J, leaving 12 bases between them. Looked up from germline, CDR1 is MNHGY and CDR2 is SAAAGT. CDR3 region: CASRGNPKNTEAFF. The CDR3 region has the DNA TGTGCCAGCAGAGGGAACCCCAAGAACACTGAAGCTTTCTTT.

In its sample, this clone was seen a few times. This chain joins TRBV19 and TRBJ2-7; TRBD2 agrees at 7 bases. CDR1 is LNHDA, CDR2 SQIVND, per germline (reference sequence). The CDR3 contains 14 residues. V lost 9 bases, J lost 5 bases, and 13 bases stayed unmatched. DNA for the CDR3: TGTGCCAGCCGACCTTCGGGGGGAGTGGACGAGCAGTACTTC. Protein: CASRPSGGVDEQYF.

This clone has more than one count but fewer than ten. The chain recombines TRBV4-1 with TRBJ1-1; D remains ambiguous. CDR1 is MGHRA, CDR2 YSYEKL, per germline. Trimming left V 0 bases short and J 5 bases short, with 19 bases between. This CDR3 spans 17 amino acids. In DNA form, the CDR3 reads TGCGCCAGCAGCCAAGATCGGGGAGCGGGGATTAGGACTGAAGCTTTCTTT. It encodes CASSQDRGAGIRTEAFF.

This clone was recorded a few times. This chain joins TRBV1 and TRBJ2-7; the table's D call, TRBD1, has no DNA check behind it. TRBV1 is marked as a pseudogene. The CDR3 totals 15 residues. The CDR3 DNA reads TGCGCCAGCAGCCACGGACAGTCGAGCTCCTACGAGCAGTACTTC. It encodes CASSHGQSSSYEQYF.

CDR3: CASSWERGANTEAFF. CDR3 bases: TGTGCCAGCAGTTGGGAGAGGGGAGCGAACACTGAAGCTTTCTTT. The gene calls are TRBV6-8 and TRBJ1-1; possibly TRBD1 for D (5 bases). In germline, CDR1 is MNHGY, CDR2 SAAAGT. The CDR3 contains 15 residues. V was pared by 4 bases and J by 1 base, with 13 bases between.